A selection of T cell receptor beta chains follows, all from one sample in a study of CD8+CD57+ T cells in acquired aplastic anemia. TCRdb re-called the reads with MiXCR, one entry per CDR3 protein. The sample records some 180,000 distinct CDR3 sequences, just over 45% being singletons. The sample consisted of sorted CD4+, CD8+, or CD8+CD57+ T cells (not recorded which) from PBMCs. The receptors were gathered from a human donor in good health. The CDR3 runs from the conserved cysteine through the conserved F or W. D genes are given only for firm matches. Not all rows give a size; the values are once, few, many and, for expanded clones, a class.

cdr3_length: 13; d_call: .; clone_size: many; v_call: TRBV5-1; j_call: TRBJ1-4; cdr3_nt: TGCGCCAGCAGTGATGCAACTAATGAAAAACTGTTTTTT; cdr3_aa: CASSDATNEKLFF
cdr3_length: 13; d_call: .; clone_size: .; v_call: TRBV2; j_call: TRBJ1-1; cdr3_nt: TGTGCCAGCAGCTACAGGGAGAACACTGAAGCTTTCTTT; cdr3_aa: CASSYRENTEAFF
cdr3_length: 13; d_call: .; clone_size: many; v_call: TRBV6-5; j_call: TRBJ2-1; cdr3_nt: TGTGCCAGCAGCAAAGACCTGCATAATGAGCAGTTCTTC; cdr3_aa: CASSKDLHNEQFF
cdr3_length: 12; d_call: .; clone_size: once; v_call: TRBV25-1; j_call: TRBJ2-5; cdr3_nt: TGTGCCAGCAGTGCACTAGGGGAGACCCAGTACTTC; cdr3_aa: CASSALGETQYF
cdr3_length: 16; d_call: TRBD2; clone_size: .; v_call: TRBV7-6; j_call: TRBJ2-1; cdr3_nt: TGTGCCAGCAGCGCAAACCTAGCGGGAAGGGGCAATGAGCAGTTCTTC; cdr3_aa: CASSANLAGRGNEQFF
cdr3_length: 15; d_call: TRBD2; clone_size: .; v_call: TRBV15; j_call: TRBJ2-1; cdr3_nt: TGTGCCACCAGCAGAGGGACTAGCGGGAACAATGAGCAGTTCTTC; cdr3_aa: CATSRGTSGNNEQFF
cdr3_length: 14; d_call: TRBD2; clone_size: few; v_call: TRBV11-1; j_call: TRBJ2-1; cdr3_nt: TGTGCCAGCAGCCAGAGCGGGACCTACAATGAGCAGTTCTTC; cdr3_aa: CASSQSGTYNEQFF
cdr3_length: 16; d_call: .; clone_size: .; v_call: TRBV28; j_call: TRBJ1-5; cdr3_nt: TGTGCCAGCAGTTCTCTTGGGCGCCGGGGGAATCAGCCCCAGCATTTT; cdr3_aa: CASSSLGRRGNQPQHF
cdr3_length: 14; d_call: .; clone_size: .; v_call: TRBV28; j_call: TRBJ1-5; cdr3_nt: TGTGCCAGCAGTTTAACGGGGAGGAGTCAGCCCCAGCATTTT; cdr3_aa: CASSLTGRSQPQHF
cdr3_length: 13; d_call: TRBD1; clone_size: once; v_call: TRBV19; j_call: TRBJ2-7; cdr3_nt: TGTGCTAGGCGAAGGGACAGCTCCTACGAGCAGTACTTC; cdr3_aa: CARRRDSSYEQYF
cdr3_length: 11; d_call: .; clone_size: .; v_call: TRBV10-3; j_call: TRBJ2-3; cdr3_nt: TGTGCCATCAGGGGGGTAGATACGCAGTATTTT; cdr3_aa: CAIRGVDTQYF
cdr3_length: 14; d_call: .; clone_size: .; v_call: TRBV5-1; j_call: TRBJ1-6; cdr3_nt: TGCGCCAGCAGCTTAAATCAGGGAAATTCACCCCTCCACTTT; cdr3_aa: CASSLNQGNSPLHF
cdr3_length: 12; d_call: .; clone_size: .; v_call: TRBV2; j_call: TRBJ2-5; cdr3_nt: TGTGCCAGCAGTGACCCTGCTGAGACCCAGTACTTC; cdr3_aa: CASSDPAETQYF
cdr3_length: 13; d_call: .; clone_size: few; v_call: TRBV19; j_call: TRBJ1-5; cdr3_nt: TGTGCCAGTAGTTCCAGGGGCCAGGGGCCCCAGCATTTT; cdr3_aa: CASSSRGQGPQHF
cdr3_length: 14; d_call: TRBD2; clone_size: .; v_call: TRBV20-1; j_call: TRBJ2-1; cdr3_nt: TGCAGTGCTACCCAGCGGGGGCCCTACAATGAGCAGTTCTTC; cdr3_aa: CSATQRGPYNEQFF
cdr3_length: 15; d_call: .; clone_size: many; v_call: TRBV11-2; j_call: TRBJ2-1; cdr3_nt: TGTGCCAGCAGCCTAAGGGTTAGGTCCTACAATGAGCAGTTCTTC; cdr3_aa: CASSLRVRSYNEQFF
cdr3_length: 15; d_call: .; clone_size: few; v_call: TRBV2; j_call: TRBJ2-7; cdr3_nt: TGTGCCAGCAGCAGAAACAGGGAGAGTGTATACGAGCAGTACTTC; cdr3_aa: CASSRNRESVYEQYF
cdr3_length: 13; d_call: TRBD1; clone_size: medium-sized; v_call: TRBV29-1; j_call: TRBJ2-5; cdr3_nt: TGCAGCGGACGGACAGGGCCACAAGAGACCCAGTACTTC; cdr3_aa: CSGRTGPQETQYF
cdr3_length: 16; d_call: TRBD1; clone_size: once; v_call: TRBV24-1; j_call: TRBJ2-5; cdr3_nt: TGTGCCACCAGTGATGGCGGACAGGGGGCCAGGGAGACCCAGTACTTC; cdr3_aa: CATSDGGQGARETQYF
cdr3_length: 13; d_call: .; clone_size: .; v_call: TRBV24-1; j_call: TRBJ1-2; cdr3_nt: TGTGCCACCAGTGATGCAGGAAGCTATGGCTACACCTTC; cdr3_aa: CATSDAGSYGYTF
cdr3_length: 14; d_call: TRBD2; clone_size: many; v_call: TRBV6-1; j_call: TRBJ2-7; cdr3_nt: TGTGCCAGCAGTGGGACTAGCGGGAGTTACGAGCAGTACTTC; cdr3_aa: CASSGTSGSYEQYF
cdr3_length: 15; d_call: TRBD2; clone_size: few; v_call: TRBV29-1; j_call: TRBJ2-3; cdr3_nt: TGCAGCGCCGACGGACTAGCGGGGGGAGTGGATACGCAGTATTTT; cdr3_aa: CSADGLAGGVDTQYF
cdr3_length: 14; d_call: TRBD1; clone_size: .; v_call: TRBV2; j_call: TRBJ1-6; cdr3_nt: TGTGCCAGCAGAACCGGGACAGGCTTTTCACCCCTCCACTTT; cdr3_aa: CASRTGTGFSPLHF
cdr3_length: 14; d_call: .; clone_size: .; v_call: TRBV20-1; j_call: TRBJ2-1; cdr3_nt: TGCAGTGCTCTACAGCCAATGACGGAAAATGAGCAGTTCTTC; cdr3_aa: CSALQPMTENEQFF
cdr3_length: 14; d_call: TRBD2; clone_size: many; v_call: TRBV7-2; j_call: TRBJ2-3; cdr3_nt: TGTGCCAGCAGATGGGGTAGCGGGACAGATACGCAGTATTTT; cdr3_aa: CASRWGSGTDTQYF
cdr3_length: 16; d_call: TRBD2; clone_size: many; v_call: TRBV11-2; j_call: TRBJ2-3; cdr3_nt: TGTGCCAGCAGCTTAACTAGCGGGAGGGCCTCAGATACGCAGTATTTT; cdr3_aa: CASSLTSGRASDTQYF
cdr3_length: 11; d_call: .; clone_size: .; v_call: TRBV14; j_call: TRBJ2-1; cdr3_nt: TGTGCCAGCAGCCCAGGGCGGGAGCAGTTCTTC; cdr3_aa: CASSPGREQFF
cdr3_length: 16; d_call: TRBD1; clone_size: few; v_call: TRBV30; j_call: TRBJ2-2; cdr3_nt: TGTGCCTGGAGTCAACCGGGACAGGGGGCCTCCGGGGAGCTGTTTTTT; cdr3_aa: CAWSQPGQGASGELFF
cdr3_length: 13; d_call: TRBD2; clone_size: .; v_call: TRBV10-3; j_call: TRBJ2-3; cdr3_nt: TGTGCCATCAGCTTAGCGGGAGCGGATACGCAGTATTTT; cdr3_aa: CAISLAGADTQYF
cdr3_length: 16; d_call: TRBD2; clone_size: .; v_call: TRBV6-2/TRBV6-3; j_call: TRBJ2-3; cdr3_nt: TGTGCCAGCCCCTCGAGACTAGCGGCTAGCACAGGTACGCAGTATTTT; cdr3_aa: CASPSRLAASTGTQYF
cdr3_length: 13; d_call: .; clone_size: .; v_call: TRBV24-1; j_call: TRBJ1-3; cdr3_nt: TGTGGGGCTAGGTTCAGCTCTGGAAACACCATATATTTT; cdr3_aa: CGARFSSGNTIYF
cdr3_length: 12; d_call: TRBD2; clone_size: .; v_call: TRBV29-1; j_call: TRBJ2-1; cdr3_nt: TGCAGCGTTGCAGCGGGGCGCAATGAGCAGTTCTTC; cdr3_aa: CSVAAGRNEQFF
cdr3_length: 16; d_call: TRBD2; clone_size: many; v_call: TRBV11-2; j_call: TRBJ2-1; cdr3_nt: TGTGCCAGCAGCTTTACTAGCGGGATTGGGGTCAATGAGCAGTTCTTC; cdr3_aa: CASSFTSGIGVNEQFF
cdr3_length: 15; d_call: .; clone_size: few; v_call: TRBV6-1; j_call: TRBJ1-6; cdr3_nt: TGTGCCAGCAGTCCGAACGGGGGGCGTAATTCACCCCTCCACTTT; cdr3_aa: CASSPNGGRNSPLHF
cdr3_length: 16; d_call: TRBD2; clone_size: few; v_call: TRBV25-1; j_call: TRBJ2-3; cdr3_nt: TGTGCCAGCAGAGGTACTAGCGGGGAGGGACGGGATACGCAGTATTTT; cdr3_aa: CASRGTSGEGRDTQYF
cdr3_length: 12; d_call: .; clone_size: many; v_call: TRBV6-1; j_call: TRBJ1-2; cdr3_nt: TGTGCCAGCGTCGTGGGGGCTTATGGCTACACCTTC; cdr3_aa: CASVVGAYGYTF
cdr3_length: 15; d_call: TRBD2; clone_size: many; v_call: TRBV20-1; j_call: TRBJ2-1; cdr3_nt: TGCAGTGCTAGGGACGGGGGGAGCTCCTACAATGAGCAGTTCTTC; cdr3_aa: CSARDGGSSYNEQFF
cdr3_length: 11; d_call: TRBD1; clone_size: .; v_call: TRBV27; j_call: TRBJ1-2; cdr3_nt: TGTGCCAGCAGGGGACAGGGGATCTACACCTTC; cdr3_aa: CASRGQGIYTF
cdr3_length: 14; d_call: TRBD2; clone_size: many; v_call: TRBV6-1; j_call: TRBJ2-5; cdr3_nt: TGTGCCAGCCGAATAGCGGGAGGGCCAGAGACCCAGTACTTC; cdr3_aa: CASRIAGGPETQYF
cdr3_length: 13; d_call: TRBD1; clone_size: many; v_call: TRBV27; j_call: TRBJ2-7; cdr3_nt: TGTGCCAGCAGTTTAAGGGACAGCTACGAGCAGTACTTC; cdr3_aa: CASSLRDSYEQYF
cdr3_length: 13; d_call: .; clone_size: many; v_call: TRBV10-3; j_call: TRBJ2-3; cdr3_nt: TGTGCCATCCAGGGAGGTGGCACAGATACGCAGTATTTT; cdr3_aa: CAIQGGGTDTQYF
cdr3_length: 14; d_call: .; clone_size: many; v_call: TRBV15; j_call: TRBJ2-3; cdr3_nt: TGTGCCACCAGCTTCGGGACTTACACAGATACGCAGTATTTT; cdr3_aa: CATSFGTYTDTQYF
cdr3_length: 18; d_call: TRBD2; clone_size: many; v_call: TRBV10-1; j_call: TRBJ2-7; cdr3_nt: TGCGCCAGCAAGCTACTCCTGGCTAGCGGGAATTTTAGCTACGAGCAGTACTTC; cdr3_aa: CASKLLLASGNFSYEQYF
cdr3_length: 13; d_call: .; clone_size: .; v_call: TRBV10-3; j_call: TRBJ1-6; cdr3_nt: TGTGCCGGGCGACAGGACCGTAATTCACCCCTCCACTTT; cdr3_aa: CAGRQDRNSPLHF
cdr3_length: 15; d_call: .; clone_size: .; v_call: TRBV10-3; j_call: TRBJ2-7; cdr3_nt: TGTGCCAGCAGTTACTCCGTGTACATGCCCTACGGGCAGTACTTC; cdr3_aa: CASSYSVYMPYGQYF
cdr3_length: 13; d_call: .; clone_size: .; v_call: TRBV4-1; j_call: TRBJ2-7; cdr3_nt: TGCGCCAGCAGCCAAGGCGAGAGTCGCGAGCAGTACTTC; cdr3_aa: CASSQGESREQYF
cdr3_length: 13; d_call: TRBD1; clone_size: .; v_call: TRBV7-9; j_call: TRBJ1-5; cdr3_nt: TGTGCCAGCAGCCTAGACAGGGATCAGCCCCAGCATTTT; cdr3_aa: CASSLDRDQPQHF
cdr3_length: 17; d_call: .; clone_size: .; v_call: TRBV3-1; j_call: TRBJ2-6; cdr3_nt: TGTGCCAGCAGCCAAGATGTTTGGGAACCTGGGGCCAACGTCCTGACTTTC; cdr3_aa: CASSQDVWEPGANVLTF
cdr3_length: 14; d_call: .; clone_size: once; v_call: TRBV20-1; j_call: TRBJ2-7; cdr3_nt: TGCAGTGCTTTCGGGACTGAATTCTCCTACGAGCAGTACTTC; cdr3_aa: CSAFGTEFSYEQYF
cdr3_length: 15; d_call: TRBD1; clone_size: .; v_call: TRBV19; j_call: TRBJ2-1; cdr3_nt: TGTGCCAGTAGTATAGGGGGGACAGGGAAGAAGGAGCAGTTCTTC; cdr3_aa: CASSIGGTGKKEQFF
cdr3_length: 12; d_call: .; clone_size: .; v_call: TRBV20-1; j_call: TRBJ1-1; cdr3_nt: TGCAGTGCTAGAAGGGGAACGGATGAAGCTTTCTTT; cdr3_aa: CSARRGTDEAFF
cdr3_length: 13; d_call: .; clone_size: many; v_call: TRBV7-2; j_call: TRBJ1-2; cdr3_nt: TGTGCCAGCAGCCCAAGAGCTAACTATGGCTACACCTTC; cdr3_aa: CASSPRANYGYTF